The clone carrying this T cell receptor beta chain was detected many times. Its antigen is currently unknown. The record originates from a study of CD8 T cells in ankylosing spondylitis. Overall study results and limits: One TCR beta motif, made up of several highly homologous variants, appeared characteristic of ankylosing spondylitis blood.

TCRdb called the 5' RACE reads again in MiXCR, with one record for every CDR3 protein. The profile shows 250,000 to 400,000 distinct CDR3 sequences, roughly 10% of them singletons. The germline CDR1 and CDR2 sequences are SGHRS and YFSETQ. The CDR3 is 13 amino acids. Trimming took 6 bases from V and 4 from J, leaving 11 bases between them. This chain uses TRBV5-1 with TRBJ2-1; maybe TRBD2 (6 bases). Sequencing was done on a sample of blood, either unsorted or a sorted T cell fraction (not recorded which). This clonotype was sampled from a female donor with ankylosing spondylitis or in good health (not recorded which). This chain's CDR3 is CASKEGSYNEQFF. The CDR3 DNA follows: TGCGCCAGCAAGGAGGGGTCGTACAATGAGCAGTTCTTC.